One and the same sample provided the 8 T cell receptor beta chains below, sequenced in a study of blood T cell repertoires in COVID-19. Data came from immunoSEQ multiplex PCR; TCRdb stores just in-frame clones and leaves some out. This repertoire shows a few hundred thousand clones, around four fifths found once; its top ten account for roughly 2%. The specimen sequenced was peripheral blood. The receptors here all came from a man younger than 45 who had recovered from COVID-19.

The gene calls are TRBV5-1 and TRBJ1-3; D is perhaps TRBD1 (5 bases). The V gene lost 4 bases and the J gene lost 0 bases, with 14 bases spanning the gap. The CDR3 consists of 16 residues. In germline, CDR1 is SGHRS, CDR2 YFSETQ. The CDR3 DNA reads as TGCGCCAGCAGCAAACAGGATTTTAGCTCTGGAAACACCATATATTTT. It translates to CASSKQDFSSGNTIYF.

DNA for the CDR3: TGTGCCAGCAGCTTGGGACAGGGGAGTCAAGAGACCCAGTACTTC. Encoded protein: CASSLGQGSQETQYF. V is TRBV13 and J is TRBJ2-5, with TRBD1 identical over 10 bases. J was trimmed by 2 bases and V by 3 bases; bases with no gene match: 3. CDR3 length: 15 amino acids. Germline loops: CDR1 PRHDT, CDR2 FYEKMQ (reference sequence).

V is TRBV5-4 and J is TRBJ2-1; the match to TRBD1 covers 7 bases. The CDR3 covers 17 residues. The V and J ends lost 3 bases and 5 bases, in that order; junction bases with no gene match: 14. Germline V lookup: CDR1 SGHNT, CDR2 YYREEE (reference sequence). This CDR3 reads CASSSPSGTDIDNEQFF. In DNA, the CDR3 is TGTGCCAGCAGCTCACCTTCGGGGACAGATATTGACAATGAGCAGTTCTTC.

The CDR3 DNA reads TGTGCCAGCAGCCCTTTGATGCGGGTGCCTTTTGGGGAGCAGTTCTTC. Translating gives CASSPLMRVPFGEQFF. The chain is built from TRBV7-2 and TRBJ2-1; maybe TRBD2 (5 bases). There are 16 residues in the CDR3. Germline V gene sequence: CDR1 SGHTA, CDR2 FQGNSA. The V end was cut by 5 bases, the J end by 10 bases, with 24 bases between.

The rearrangement links TRBV9 to TRBJ2-5, with TRBD2 matching over 9 bases. The CDR3 is 14 amino acids. Germline lookup yields CDR1 SGDLS and CDR2 YYNGEE. The ends lost 0 bases at V and 7 bases at J; junction bases unmatched: 4. The CDR3 reads CASSVEAGGGTQYF. The CDR3 DNA reads TGTGCCAGCAGCGTAGAAGCGGGGGGAGGGACCCAGTACTTC.

The chain combines TRBV19 with TRBJ1-4, with 8 bases lining up with TRBD1. CDR3 length: 16 residues. Germline loops: CDR1 LNHDA, CDR2 SQIVND (reference sequence). The trim removed 3 bases at V and 5 bases at J, leaving 8 bases unmatched. The CDR3 protein is CASSIRRGQENEKLFF. The CDR3 region has the DNA TGTGCCAGTAGTATTCGAAGGGGACAGGAGAATGAAAAACTGTTTTTT.

Remarks on this clone: The same CDR3 can be traced to other DNA sequences in this sample. The chain carries TRBV6-5 and TRBJ1-2, with a tentative D call TRBD1 (5 bases). The CDR3 runs to 15 residues. CDR1 and CDR2 (germline): MNHEY, SVGAGI. Trimming took off 5 bases at V and 4 bases at J, with 17 bases between the two ends. DNA of the CDR3: TGTGCCAGCAGTACCTACGCAGGGCCCCCCTATGGCTACACCTTC. Encoded protein: CASSTYAGPPYGYTF.

This clone was seen only a few times. The chain carries TRBV11-2 and TRBJ1-1; TRBD1 aligns across 7 bases. Per germline, CDR1 SGHAT and CDR2 FQNNGV. V shed 1 base and J 1 base; nucleotides not matched to a gene: 9. The CDR3 has 17 amino acids. CDR3 in DNA: TGTGCCAGCAGCTTAGGACAGACAGGGTTTGAGAACACTGAAGCTTTCTTT. Its protein product is CASSLGQTGFENTEAFF.